This is a list of T cell receptor beta chains from one sample in a study of blood T cell repertoires in COVID-19. Profiled with immunoSEQ multiplex PCR; TCRdb holds only in-frame clones, not every one. Among 53,000 or so clones listed, approximately 86% were seen once. Sequenced input: peripheral blood. All receptors come from a man aged 70 or older with active COVID-19. Both conserved end residues are part of each CDR3. The order of the fields is V gene, clone size, J gene, D gene, CDR3 protein, CDR3 DNA. A D gene is named only where the DNA matches it firmly. Some rows have no size entry. The others give once, few or many, or a class for an expanded clone.

V: TRBV5-1
size: -
J: TRBJ1-1
D: TRBD1
CDR3: CASSTRDRGVTEAFF
DNA: TGCGCCAGCAGCACAAGGGACAGAGGCGTCACTGAAGCTTTCTTT

V: TRBV5-1
size: -
J: TRBJ2-4
D: TRBD1
CDR3: CASSSRDRGSLVAKNIQYF
DNA: TGCGCCAGCAGCTCCCGGGACAGGGGCTCTCTGGTTGCCAAAAACATTCAGTACTTC

V: TRBV7-9
size: few
J: TRBJ2-2
D: -
CDR3: CASAHPLVKGEELFF
DNA: TGTGCCAGCGCTCACCCCCTAGTAAAGGGAGAGGAGCTGTTTTTT

V: TRBV6-5
size: -
J: TRBJ1-5
D: -
CDR3: CASSPGFGQPQHF
DNA: TGTGCCAGCAGCCCAGGGTTCGGTCAGCCCCAGCATTTT

V: TRBV7-9
size: -
J: TRBJ1-4
D: -
CDR3: CASSPDRNPNEKLFF
DNA: TGTGCCAGCAGCCCTGACAGGAACCCTAATGAAAAACTGTTTTTT

V: TRBV11-3
size: -
J: TRBJ2-1
D: TRBD2
CDR3: CASSSRLAGYNEQFF
DNA: TGTGCCAGCAGCTCGAGACTAGCGGGATACAATGAGCAGTTCTTC

V: TRBV7-2
size: few
J: TRBJ2-6
D: -
CDR3: CASSPPGVNGANVLTF
DNA: TGTGCCAGCAGCCCCCCCGGGGTCAACGGGGCCAACGTCCTGACTTTC

V: TRBV5-4
size: -
J: TRBJ2-1
D: -
CDR3: CASSFAGANNEQFF
DNA: TGTGCCAGCAGCTTTGCGGGGGCCAACAATGAGCAGTTCTTC

V: TRBV30
size: -
J: TRBJ1-5
D: -
CDR3: CAWSVLGGGQPQHF
DNA: TGTGCCTGGAGTGTACTTGGGGGCGGACAGCCCCAGCATTTT

V: TRBV11-3
size: -
J: TRBJ1-1
D: -
CDR3: CASSLGGQMNTEAFF
DNA: TGTGCCAGCAGCTTAGGCGGACAGATGAACACTGAAGCTTTCTTT

V: TRBV5-1
size: -
J: TRBJ1-2
D: TRBD1
CDR3: CASSLVTGEGYTF
DNA: TGCGCCAGCAGCTTGGTCACAGGGGAAGGCTACACCTTC

V: TRBV4-1
size: -
J: TRBJ1-2
D: -
CDR3: CASSQVRDTANYGYTF
DNA: TGCGCCAGCAGCCAGGTACGGGACACAGCTAACTATGGCTACACCTTC

V: TRBV7-9
size: -
J: TRBJ2-7
D: TRBD1
CDR3: CASKSGTVTYNTTYEQYF
DNA: TGTGCCAGCAAATCCGGGACAGTGACTTATAATACGACCTACGAGCAGTACTTC

V: TRBV7-2
size: -
J: TRBJ2-7
D: -
CDR3: CASSSRGTKSSYEQYF
DNA: TGTGCCAGCAGCTCTAGGGGGACAAAGAGCTCCTACGAGCAGTACTTC

V: TRBV27
size: -
J: TRBJ2-2
D: TRBD2
CDR3: CASTLAGNTGEPLF
DNA: TGTGCCAGCACCCTAGCGGGGAACACCGGGGAGCCGCTTTTT

V: TRBV9
size: -
J: TRBJ1-1
D: -
CDR3: CASSARDATGAFF
DNA: TGTGCCAGCAGCGCCCGGGATGCGACGGGAGCTTTCTTT

V: TRBV7-9
size: many
J: TRBJ1-2
D: -
CDR3: CASSLVQQGGYGYTF
DNA: TGTGCCAGCAGCTTAGTCCAACAGGGTGGCTATGGCTACACCTTC

V: TRBV27
size: -
J: TRBJ2-2
D: TRBD1
CDR3: CASSITGVAGELFF
DNA: TGTGCCAGCAGCATTACAGGGGTGGCCGGGGAGCTGTTTTTT

V: TRBV5-4
size: -
J: TRBJ1-1
D: TRBD1
CDR3: CASSFRDRISGDTEAFF
DNA: TGTGCCAGCAGTTTTCGGGACAGGATCTCGGGGGACACTGAAGCTTTCTTT

V: TRBV5-6
size: -
J: TRBJ1-2
D: -
CDR3: CASSLGGDSRKGYTF
DNA: TGTGCCAGCAGCTTGGGGGGCGACTCTCGGAAGGGCTACACCTTC

V: TRBV25-1
size: -
J: TRBJ1-3
D: -
CDR3: CASSAARSLLGNTIYF
DNA: TGTGCCAGCAGTGCGGCGAGGTCTTTGCTCGGAAACACCATATATTTT

V: TRBV2
size: -
J: TRBJ1-5
D: -
CDR3: CASTPWGGQQPQHF
DNA: TGTGCCAGCACCCCCTGGGGGGGGCAGCAGCCCCAGCATTTT

V: TRBV7-8
size: -
J: TRBJ2-2
D: -
CDR3: CASSFSGGLWTGELFF
DNA: TGTGCCAGCAGCTTCTCCGGGGGGCTCTGGACCGGGGAGCTGTTTTTT

V: TRBV18
size: -
J: TRBJ2-2
D: -
CDR3: CASSPRLSTGELFF
DNA: TGTGCCAGCTCACCACGGCTCTCCACCGGGGAGCTGTTTTTT

V: TRBV4-1
size: -
J: TRBJ1-5
D: TRBD1
CDR3: CASSQVGTGLQPQHF
DNA: TGCGCCAGCAGCCAAGTGGGGACAGGGCTTCAGCCCCAGCATTTT

V: TRBV7-8
size: -
J: TRBJ1-1
D: TRBD1
CDR3: CASSSQGALDTEAFF
DNA: TGTGCCAGCAGCTCACAGGGGGCGCTGGACACTGAAGCTTTCTTT

V: TRBV12-3/TRBV12-4
size: -
J: TRBJ1-1
D: -
CDR3: CASSFGGTEAFF
DNA: TGTGCCAGCAGTTTTGGGGGGACTGAAGCTTTCTTT

V: TRBV19
size: -
J: TRBJ1-5
D: -
CDR3: CASSIDRAGVQPQHF
DNA: TGTGCCAGTAGTATAGATAGGGCAGGGGTTCAGCCCCAGCATTTT

V: TRBV10-3
size: -
J: TRBJ2-1
D: TRBD1
CDR3: CAISESKGANEQFF
DNA: TGTGCCATCAGTGAGTCGAAGGGGGCGAATGAGCAGTTCTTC

V: TRBV7-9
size: -
J: TRBJ1-4
D: TRBD1
CDR3: CASSLGTGNEKLFF
DNA: TGTGCCAGCAGCTTAGGGACAGGCAATGAAAAACTGTTTTTT

V: TRBV7-2
size: -
J: TRBJ1-1
D: TRBD1
CDR3: CASSARTGGGTEAFF
DNA: TGTGCCAGCAGCGCGAGGACAGGGGGTGGGACTGAAGCTTTCTTT

V: TRBV19
size: -
J: TRBJ1-3
D: -
CDR3: CASSIDSSGNTIYF
DNA: TGTGCCAGTAGTATAGACAGCTCTGGAAACACCATATATTTT

V: TRBV7-8
size: -
J: TRBJ2-5
D: TRBD1
CDR3: CASSPLRTGYQETQYF
DNA: TGTGCCAGCAGCCCGCTCCGGACAGGGTACCAAGAGACCCAGTACTTC

V: TRBV27
size: -
J: TRBJ2-7
D: TRBD1
CDR3: CASSGQGYEQYF
DNA: TGTGCCAGCAGTGGACAGGGTTACGAGCAGTACTTC

V: TRBV7-3
size: -
J: TRBJ2-2
D: -
CDR3: CASSQSGLDSGELFF
DNA: TGTGCCAGCAGCCAATCAGGTTTGGACTCCGGGGAGCTGTTTTTT

V: TRBV7-6
size: -
J: TRBJ2-7
D: -
CDR3: CASSSDPGRGYEQYF
DNA: TGTGCCAGCAGCTCCGACCCGGGAAGAGGGTACGAGCAGTACTTC

V: TRBV5-6
size: -
J: TRBJ1-2
D: TRBD1
CDR3: CASSPPTGAYGYTF
DNA: TGTGCCAGCAGCCCGCCGACAGGGGCCTATGGCTACACCTTC

V: TRBV4-1
size: -
J: TRBJ2-2
D: -
CDR3: CASSQEGSGVTGELFF
DNA: TGCGCCAGCAGCCAAGAAGGGTCAGGGGTAACCGGGGAGCTGTTTTTT

V: TRBV3-1/TRBV3-2
size: -
J: TRBJ1-5
D: -
CDR3: CASSQGGSQPYQPQHF
DNA: TGTGCCAGCAGCCAAGGGGGCTCCCAACCCTATCAGCCCCAGCATTTT

V: TRBV6-5
size: -
J: TRBJ1-5
D: TRBD1
CDR3: CASSSDRGLGQPQHF
DNA: TGTGCCAGCAGTTCGGACAGGGGTTTGGGTCAGCCCCAGCATTTT

V: TRBV7-8
size: -
J: TRBJ2-5
D: TRBD2
CDR3: CASSPKRGFQETQYF
DNA: TGTGCCAGCAGCCCGAAGCGGGGATTCCAAGAGACCCAGTACTTC

V: TRBV5-4
size: once
J: TRBJ1-1
D: -
CDR3: CASSLDLNTEAFF
DNA: TGTGCCAGCAGCTTGGACTTGAACACTGAAGCTTTCTTT

V: TRBV6-5
size: -
J: TRBJ1-1
D: -
CDR3: CASSPGQLMNTEAFF
DNA: TGTGCCAGCAGCCCCGGACAGCTCATGAACACTGAAGCTTTCTTT

V: TRBV10-3
size: -
J: TRBJ1-2
D: TRBD1
CDR3: CAIDPGQGYGYTF
DNA: TGTGCCATCGACCCGGGACAGGGCTATGGCTACACCTTC

V: TRBV9
size: -
J: TRBJ2-3
D: TRBD2
CDR3: CASSTGLAGSSTDTQYF
DNA: TGTGCCAGCAGCACAGGACTAGCGGGTTCTAGCACAGATACGCAGTATTTT

V: TRBV9
size: once
J: TRBJ2-5
D: -
CDR3: CASSTTGRETQYF
DNA: TGTGCCAGCAGTACCACAGGGCGGGAGACCCAGTACTTC

V: TRBV4-3
size: -
J: TRBJ2-5
D: -
CDR3: CASEPEGPPQAWTQYF
DNA: TGCGCCAGCGAACCGGAGGGACCCCCTCAGGCTTGGACCCAGTACTTC

V: TRBV5-6
size: -
J: TRBJ1-1
D: -
CDR3: CASSLPGLKTNTEAFF
DNA: TGTGCCAGCAGCTTACCGGGTCTTAAAACGAACACTGAAGCTTTCTTT

V: TRBV11-1
size: -
J: TRBJ2-7
D: -
CDR3: CASSLDPRDGGEQYF
DNA: TGTGCCAGCAGCTTAGACCCGCGGGACGGGGGCGAGCAGTACTTC

V: TRBV5-6
size: -
J: TRBJ1-3
D: -
CDR3: CASRRGPDSSGNTIYF
DNA: TGTGCCAGCAGAAGGGGCCCGGATTCTTCTGGAAACACCATATATTTT

V: TRBV13
size: once
J: TRBJ1-4
D: -
CDR3: CASSLGAWATNEKLFF
DNA: TGTGCCAGCAGCTTAGGGGCCTGGGCCACTAATGAAAAACTGTTTTTT

V: TRBV6-6
size: -
J: TRBJ1-1
D: -
CDR3: CASSYPGNTEAFF
DNA: TGTGCCAGCAGTTATCCAGGGAACACTGAAGCTTTCTTT

V: TRBV4-3
size: once
J: TRBJ1-1
D: TRBD1
CDR3: CASSQNRGAAFF
DNA: TGCGCCAGCAGCCAAAACAGGGGTGCAGCTTTCTTT

V: TRBV5-6
size: once
J: TRBJ1-2
D: TRBD1
CDR3: CASSAGTGGYYGYTF
DNA: TGTGCCAGCAGCGCCGGGACAGGGGGGTACTATGGCTACACCTTC

V: TRBV7-2
size: few
J: TRBJ1-2
D: TRBD1
CDR3: CASSLQGAYGYTF
DNA: TGTGCCAGCAGCCTTCAGGGGGCCTATGGCTACACCTTC

V: TRBV4-1
size: -
J: TRBJ1-2
D: -
CDR3: CASSTRKEGQTRNYGYTF
DNA: TGCGCCAGCAGCACACGAAAAGAAGGCCAGACAAGGAACTATGGCTACACCTTC

V: TRBV27
size: once
J: TRBJ2-3
D: -
CDR3: CATGGQSSSTDTQYF
DNA: TGTGCCACCGGGGGACAGTCTTCGAGCACAGATACGCAGTATTTT

V: TRBV5-4
size: -
J: TRBJ2-1
D: TRBD2
CDR3: CASSLAGGVYNEQFF
DNA: TGTGCCAGCAGCCTAGCGGGGGGCGTTTACAATGAGCAGTTCTTC

V: TRBV7-9
size: once
J: TRBJ2-3
D: -
CDR3: CASSASRRARTDTQYF
DNA: TGTGCCAGCAGCGCGTCCCGGCGGGCCAGGACAGATACGCAGTATTTT

V: TRBV24-1
size: -
J: TRBJ1-2
D: -
CDR3: CATSDRASGYTF
DNA: TGTGCCACCAGTGACAGGGCTTCTGGCTACACCTTC